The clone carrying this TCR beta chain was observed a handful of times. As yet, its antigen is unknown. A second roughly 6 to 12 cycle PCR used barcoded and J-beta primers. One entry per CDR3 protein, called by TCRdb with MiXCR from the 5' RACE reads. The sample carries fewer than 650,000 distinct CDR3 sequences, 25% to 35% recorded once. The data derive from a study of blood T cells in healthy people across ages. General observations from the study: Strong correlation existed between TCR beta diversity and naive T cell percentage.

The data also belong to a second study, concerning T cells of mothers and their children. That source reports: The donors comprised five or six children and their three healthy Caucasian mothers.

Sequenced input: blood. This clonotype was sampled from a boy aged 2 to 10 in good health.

The DNA for the CDR3 is TGCAGCGGACAGGGAGATACCGGGGAGCTGTTTTTT. Translating it yields CSGQGDTGELFF. The chain links TRBV29-1 to TRBJ2-2; 7 bases match TRBD1. The germline gives CDR1 SQVTM, CDR2 ANQGSEA. The V segment lost 7 bases and the J segment 5 bases; nucleotides outside the gene matches: 4. This CDR3 comprises 12 residues.